Following are 14 T cell receptor beta chains from one sample sequenced in a study of cytomegalovirus exposure and HLA in healthy donors. PCR employed 60 Vbeta and 13 Jbeta primers. Libraries were prepared by immunoSEQ multiplex PCR; TCRdb keeps only in-frame clonotypes and omits some of them. This table has fewer than 200,000 clones, roughly 71% appearing once. The material sequenced was PBMCs. Receptors were obtained from a girl under 18 in good health and CMV-seronegative.

V and J are TRBV7-9 and TRBJ2-7, with D perhaps TRBD1 (6 bases). This CDR3 region has 12 residues. V lost 8 bases and J lost 4, with 12 bases in between. CDR1 and CDR2 from the germline V gene are SEHNR and FQNEAQ (reference sequence). The CDR3 protein is CASSGGGYEQYF. The CDR3 nucleotides read TGTGCCAGCTCTGGGGGCGGATACGAGCAGTACTTC.

V and J are TRBV2 and TRBJ1-1; no clear D gene. The V gene lost 6 bases and the J gene lost 6 bases, with 14 bases spanning the gap. CDR1 and CDR2 (germline): SNHLY, FYNNEI. The CDR3 sequence is 13 residues long. CDR3: CASRKPEGAEAFF. The DNA for the CDR3 is TGTGCCAGCAGGAAGCCGGAGGGCGCTGAAGCTTTCTTT.

The genes are TRBV10-2 and TRBJ1-6; no reliable D call. V was trimmed by 4 bases and J by 12 bases, leaving 16 bases between them. The CDR3 spans 14 residues. The germline V gene has CDR1 WSHSY and CDR2 SAAADI. CDR3 sequence (DNA): TGCGCCAGCAGTGGAGGCAATTACCCATTACCCCTCCACTTT. It yields the protein CASSGGNYPLPLHF.

The chain combines TRBV2 with TRBJ2-1; no clear D. The length of the CDR3 is 13 residues. Germline V lookup: CDR1 SNHLY, CDR2 FYNNEI. V dropped 3 bases and J dropped 6 bases, with 9 bases sitting between them. The CDR3 region is CASSDMLGNEQFF. The CDR3 DNA sequence: TGTGCCAGCAGTGATATGCTCGGCAATGAGCAGTTCTTC.

The chain combines TRBV2 with TRBJ1-5; no clear D gene. Germline CDR1 SNHLY, CDR2 FYNNEI. Trimming pared 2 bases from V and 9 bases from J, leaving 5 bases between. This CDR3 is built from 11 residues. The chain's CDR3 is CASSERGPQHF. CDR3 bases: TGTGCCAGCAGTGAACGGGGGCCCCAGCATTTT. The full variable domain, completed using reference TRBV2 and TRBJ1-5, is EPEVTQTPSHQVTQMGQEVILRCVPISNHLYFYWYRQILGQKVEFLVSFYNNEISEKSEIFDDQFSVERPDGSNFTLKIRSTKLEDSAMYFCASSERGPQHFGDGTRLSIL.

This CDR3 is CASSQDGSSGGFYEQYF. The DNA for the CDR3 is TGCGCCAGCAGCCAGGATGGGTCTAGCGGGGGCTTCTACGAGCAGTACTTC. V and J are TRBV4-1 and TRBJ2-7, with 10 bases fitting TRBD2. The CDR3 is 17 amino acids. Unmatched junction bases numbered 11, after V lost 3 bases and J lost 3 bases. CDR1 and CDR2 from the germline V gene are MGHRA and YSYEKL.

The chain carries TRBV6-6 and TRBJ2-7, with D perhaps matching TRBD2 (6 bases). V gave up 8 bases and J gave up 7 bases, with 12 bases separating them. The CDR3 sequence is 11 residues long. The germline V gene has CDR1 MNHNY and CDR2 SVGAGI (reference sequence). CDR3 residues: CASGLAGEQYF. For the CDR3, the DNA is TGTGCCAGCGGCCTCGCGGGGGAGCAGTACTTC.

This clone turned up a few times. The chain has TRBV5-6 and TRBJ1-1; 7 nucleotides agree with TRBD1. After removal of 5 bases from V and 4 bases from J, the junction contained 11 bases not matched to a gene. Germline CDR1 SGHDT, CDR2 YYEEEE. The CDR3 sequence is 15 residues long. CDR3 sequence (DNA): TGTGCCAGCAGTGAGACAGGGTATGAAAGCACTGAAGCTTTCTTT. Its translation is CASSETGYESTEAFF.

The V and J genes are TRBV2 and TRBJ1-2, with D uncertain. The CDR3 contains 14 residues. Looked up from germline, CDR1 is SNHLY and CDR2 is FYNNEI. Trimming cost V 4 bases and J 1 base, with 10 bases left between them. The CDR3 spells CASSGNSFNYGYTF. CDR3 coding DNA: TGTGCCAGCAGTGGAAACAGTTTTAACTATGGCTACACCTTC.

This clone was observed a single time. The chain combines TRBV5-8 with TRBJ2-7; 8 bases map to TRBD2. Germline lookup yields CDR1 SGHTS and CDR2 YDEGEE. The trim removed 3 bases at V and 2 bases at J, leaving 7 bases unmatched. The CDR3 covers 15 residues. This CDR3 reads CASSSGGGAPYEQYF. CDR3 DNA sequence: TGTGCCAGCAGCTCCGGGGGGGGCGCACCCTACGAGCAGTACTTC.

The gene calls are TRBV5-6 and TRBJ1-2; the match to TRBD1 covers 7 bases. The ends lost 1 base at V and 6 bases at J; junction bases unmatched: 3. The CDR3 covers 13 residues. Per germline, CDR1 SGHDT and CDR2 YYEEEE. As DNA, the CDR3 is TGTGCCAGCAGCTTGAGACAGGGAGATGGCTACACCTTC. This codes for CASSLRQGDGYTF.

The chain recombines TRBV10-1 with TRBJ2-5, with TRBD2 identical over 8 bases. The trim removed 0 bases at V and 3 bases at J, leaving 3 bases unmatched. The germline V gene has CDR1 WNHNN and CDR2 SYGVQD (reference sequence). The CDR3 runs 15 residues. The CDR3: CASSESIAGKETQYF. The CDR3 DNA is TGCGCCAGCAGTGAGTCGATAGCGGGGAAAGAGACCCAGTACTTC.

This clone was counted a single time. The CDR3 DNA reads as TGTGCCAGCAGTTTCGTAGGGCAGGGGGACAATCAGCCCCAGCATTTT. Translated, it gives CASSFVGQGDNQPQHF. The chain is built from TRBV27 and TRBJ1-5; 7 nucleotides line up with TRBD1. Germline V CDR1 and CDR2: MNHEY, SMNVEV (reference sequence). Trimming at V came to 3 bases and at J to 3 bases, leaving 8 bases not matched to a gene. The CDR3 covers 16 residues.

This clone was recorded many times. J is TRBJ2-7 and V is TRBV6-1, with 9 bases matching TRBD2. Germline values: CDR1 MNHNS, CDR2 SASEGT. Trimming cost V 8 bases and J 4 bases; bases outside gene matches: 12. This CDR3 has 15 residues. CDR3 DNA: TGTGCCAGCGGCAGGACTAGCGATGGGTTTTACGAGCAGTACTTC. It is translated as CASGRTSDGFYEQYF.